This T cell receptor beta chain is drawn from a study of cytomegalovirus exposure and HLA in healthy donors. CDR1 is SGHTA, CDR2 FQGTGA, per germline. The CDR3 spans 20 residues. Trimming took 0 bases from V and 2 from J; bases not matched to a gene: 13. The PCR had 60 Vbeta and 13 Jbeta primers. The data were produced by immunoSEQ multiplex PCR, yet TCRdb's version contains in-frame clones alone and is incomplete. The repertoire holds 95,000 to 100,000 clones, with more than 70% as singletons. Sample: PBMCs. This chain connects TRBV7-3 to TRBJ2-3, with TRBD2 identical over 11 bases. The source is a young man in good health and CMV-seronegative. The CDR3 DNA is TGTGCCAGCAGCTTAACTGGGACTAGCGGAACCGGGGCCCTCACAGATACGCAGTATTTT. It yields the protein CASSLTGTSGTGALTDTQYF.